What follows describes a single T cell receptor (beta chain). This record comes from a study of Tregs in tolerant kidney transplant recipients. Here immunoSEQ multiplex PCR was the method, and the copy in TCRdb shows in-frame clones only, minus some. The table includes hundreds of thousands of clones, roughly 80% detected once. Thawed PBMCs were FACS-sorted into unstimulated CD4+CD25+CD127- regulatory T cells, CD4+CD25- non-regulatory cells, CD4 and CD8 cells. V was pared by 1 base and J by 2 bases, with 11 bases between. In germline, CDR1 is SGHNT, CDR2 YYREEE (reference sequence). The CDR3 is made up of 15 amino acids.

Material: CD4+ T cells from blood. V and J are TRBV5-4 and TRBJ2-3; no reliable D call. The TCR sequence derives from a human donor in good health. The CDR3 loop reads CASSLPNRNTDTQYF. The CDR3 DNA follows: TGTGCCAGCAGCTTGCCCAACAGAAACACAGATACGCAGTATTTT.